Only a few counts were recorded for the clone carrying this TCR beta chain. Its target is unknown. The CDR3 contains 13 residues. Germline V gene data show CDR1 as LNHNV and CDR2 as YYDKDF (reference sequence). V was shortened by 3 bases and J by 1 base, with 6 bases between the two germline ends. 5'RACE template switching produced TCR cDNA carrying a universal primer site and UMIs. TCRdb re-derived calls from the 5' RACE reads in MiXCR, one entry per CDR3 protein. The data contain fewer than 450,000 distinct CDR3 sequences, roughly 8.4% of them seen just once; the ten biggest clones take up approximately 15%. This entry is derived from a study of T cells after yellow fever vaccination. Study-level information: When fractions had low cell numbers, they were prepared with SMART-Seq v4 Ultra Low Input.

Notes on the study in general: The study re-detected most primary-vaccination clones after the booster (nearly 97% CD4, roughly 90% CD8). Although most clonotypes did not, a small share appeared in both CD4 and CD8 compartments.

This sequence originates from a man aged 18 to 30 who received the YFV17D yellow fever vaccine. The sequencing used PBMCs, collected roughly 46 days after the first yellow fever vaccination. This sequence joins TRBV15 and TRBJ1-1; D ambiguous. CDR3 DNA: TGTGCCACCAGCAGGCCCGGGAACACTGAAGCTTTCTTT. It translates to CATSRPGNTEAFF.